This T cell receptor (beta chain) appears in the sequencing data of a study of neurological immune-mediated disorders (dated by TCRdb to the late 2010s). With respect to the entire study: Using UMI-based sequencing, the study compared peripheral blood TCR-beta repertoires from patients with HTLV-I-associated myelopathy (HAM/TSP), patients with multiple sclerosis, and healthy controls. Alongside PBMC samples, the set of 80 to 130 TCR-beta libraries contained longitudinal samples, technical triplicates, and paired CD4+ and CD8+ T-cell subsets that had been sorted. Of the approximately 66 subjects in the cohort, some 15 were HAM/TSP patients, some 34 were multiple sclerosis patients, and around 20 were healthy controls.

cDNA synthesis used template-switch 5'RACE with a primer carrying a 10-nucleotide random unique molecular identifier tagging each TCR transcript. Every sequencing run yielded over 170 million TCR-beta sequences covering 15-18 subjects. The RNeasy kit was used for extraction of total RNA. Using the KAPA Real-time Library Amplification kit, TCR-beta VDJ regions were amplified with primers for the TCR constant region and the 5'RACE anchor. A first PCR added sample indexes and Illumina adaptors, after which a second PCR increased the library yield. After Ampure bead purification, the TCR product of roughly 650 bp was size-selected on a 2% E-gel SizeSelection system. Before pooling, libraries had their quality checked on a Bioanalyzer, their concentration measured with Qubit, and their quantity determined with the Kapa Library Quantification kit. Libraries were sequenced paired-end 2 x 150 bp on an Illumina HiSeq 2500. To increase sequence diversity, about 25-31% phiX was spiked into each library pool. Per the original workflow: Quality-filtered reads were processed with the UMI-based MiGEC pipeline, and over 80% of raw TCR sequences were removed by the MiGEC pipeline during error correction. IMGT germline references were used for aligning VDJ genes, and each clonotype was defined as a unique CDR3 amino acid sequence together with its V-J genes. VDJtools evaluated clonal expansion, Shannon diversity and CDR3 relatedness (CalcPairwiseDistances, ClusterSamples); CLCbio workbench built phylogenetic trees. Using coefficient-of-variation modelling across technical triplicates, the study counted a clone as expanded if it had at least 8 unique UMIs. The public reads were reprocessed in TCRdb via fastp at Q25 and MiXCR, keeping in-frame beta chains. Rows merge per CDR3 protein into single entries with the most common DNA and genes. The V and J calls come from TCRdb's annotation, not from the publication. Here the sample has tens of thousands of distinct CDR3 sequences; 6.5% to 8.5% occur a single time. The ten most abundant clones make up 4.5% to 5% of the sample.

Study-wide findings and limitations: No identical CDR3 amino acid sequences were shared among expanded clones across subjects, suggesting private TCR-beta repertoires in all groups. The highest TCR clonal expansion was observed in HAM/TSP patients, whereas the lowest was observed in MS patients, even when compared with healthy controls.

Blood bank volunteers in Maryland, USA served as the healthy controls. For unsorted PBMC libraries, 2 million PBMCs were used after storage in RNAlater at -80 degrees C until RNA extraction. Peripheral blood was subjected to Ficoll-Hypaque density gradient centrifugation to isolate PBMCs, which were then cryopreserved in liquid nitrogen. This clonotype was seen repeatedly, ten times or more. Its antigen is not yet known. Per-base quality was not reported, and no clone a single base away is much larger than it. CDR1 and CDR2, per the germline V gene (reference sequence), are DFQATT and SNEGSKA. V loses 3 bases, J loses 2 bases, and the germline ends lie 18 bases apart. The CDR3 holds 16 amino acids from the cysteine to the phenylalanine. This entry keeps only the CDR3 DNA: 48 bases, framed from base 1.

The TCR was taken from a woman aged 35 to 49 in good health. What was sequenced was PBMCs. Recombination linked TRBV20-1 to TRBJ2-3; TRBD2 might be the D gene, on 5 matching bases. The nucleotide sequence is TGCAGTGCTAGTTGGGTCGAGGAGGCTAACACAGATACGCAGTATTTT. This encodes CSASWVEEANTDTQYF.